The 3 T cell receptor beta chains presented below share a single source sample, sequenced in a study of Graves' ophthalmopathy and Graves' hyperthyroidism. Amplification of TCR beta CDR3 regions used RNA transcripts. The first-round RT-PCR employed HTBI primers together with the Qiagen OneStep RT-PCR kit. A multiplex PCR was then performed as the second round. TCRdb analysed the multiplex PCR reads with MiXCR anew, one entry per CDR3 protein. The table includes 400,000 to 450,000 distinct CDR3 sequences, around 20% detected once. Sequencing was performed on peripheral blood. The receptors were gathered from a woman younger than 30 with stable Graves' hyperthyroidism.

This clonotype appeared once. V is TRBV11-2 and J is TRBJ2-7; D remains unclear. The germline V gene has CDR1 SGHAT and CDR2 FQNNGV. Trimming pared 3 bases from V and 4 bases from J, leaving 10 bases between. The CDR3 spans 13 residues. The CDR3 loop reads CASSFGSNYEQYF. In DNA, the CDR3 is TGTGCCAGCAGCTTTGGCAGCAATTACGAGCAGTACTTC.

V is TRBV6-1 and J is TRBJ1-5; 7 bases are shared with TRBD1. The CDR3 loop spans 13 amino acids. V was pared by 5 bases and J by 5 bases, with 3 bases of the junction left unmatched. CDR1 and CDR2 (germline): MNHNS, SASEGT. The CDR3 bases are TGTGCCAGCAGTACCAGGGGGTATCAGCCCCAGCATTTT. Protein sequence: CASSTRGYQPQHF.

The chain links TRBV10-1 to TRBJ2-2; 7 bases agree with TRBD1. Germline V CDR1 and CDR2: WNHNN, SYGVQD (reference sequence). The ends lost 2 bases at V and 1 base at J; junction bases unmatched: 13. The CDR3 length is 19 residues. The CDR3 here is CASSEADRDGTVNTGELFF. CDR3 bases: TGCGCCAGCAGTGAGGCAGACAGGGACGGGACGGTGAACACCGGGGAGCTGTTTTTT.